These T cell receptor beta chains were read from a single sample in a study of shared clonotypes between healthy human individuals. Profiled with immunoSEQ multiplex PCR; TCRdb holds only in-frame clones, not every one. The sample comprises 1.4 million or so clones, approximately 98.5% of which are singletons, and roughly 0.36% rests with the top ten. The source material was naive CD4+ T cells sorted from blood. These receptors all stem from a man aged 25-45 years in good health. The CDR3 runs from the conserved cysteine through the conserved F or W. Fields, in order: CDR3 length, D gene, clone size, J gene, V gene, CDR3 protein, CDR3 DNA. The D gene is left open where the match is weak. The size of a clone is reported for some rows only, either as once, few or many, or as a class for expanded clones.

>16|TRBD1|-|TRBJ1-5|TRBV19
CASSTAGTGHNQPQHF
TGTGCCAGTAGTACAGCCGGGACAGGGCACAATCAGCCCCAGCATTTT
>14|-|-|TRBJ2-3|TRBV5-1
CASSLTALADTQYF
TGCGCCAGCAGCCTAACGGCACTCGCAGATACGCAGTATTTT
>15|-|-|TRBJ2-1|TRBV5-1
CASSPIRRSYNEQFF
TGCGCCAGCAGCCCCATAAGGCGCTCCTACAATGAGCAGTTCTTC
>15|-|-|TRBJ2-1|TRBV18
CASSPRGQNYNEQFF
TGTGCCAGCTCACCGCGGGGGCAGAACTACAATGAGCAGTTCTTC
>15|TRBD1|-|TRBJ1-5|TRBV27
CASRTGGYSNQPQHF
TGTGCCAGCAGGACAGGGGGCTATAGCAATCAGCCCCAGCATTTT
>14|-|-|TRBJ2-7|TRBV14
CASSRRGTDHEQYF
TGTGCCAGCAGCCGCCGTGGTACGGATCACGAGCAGTACTTC
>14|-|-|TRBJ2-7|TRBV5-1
CASSVGLGGHEQYF
TGCGCCAGCAGCGTGGGGTTGGGCGGCCACGAGCAGTACTTC
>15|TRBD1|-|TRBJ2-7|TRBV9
CASSQQGSGTYEQYF
TGTGCCAGCAGCCAACAGGGGTCGGGCACCTACGAGCAGTACTTC
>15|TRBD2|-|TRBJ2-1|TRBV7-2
CASSSGRGTYNEQFF
TGTGCCAGCAGCTCCGGGCGGGGGACCTACAATGAGCAGTTCTTC
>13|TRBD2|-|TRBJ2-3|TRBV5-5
CASIAGGTDTQYF
TGTGCCAGCATAGCGGGGGGCACAGATACGCAGTATTTT
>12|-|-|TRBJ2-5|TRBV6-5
CASSASRETQYF
TGTGCCAGCAGTGCTAGCAGAGAGACCCAGTACTTC
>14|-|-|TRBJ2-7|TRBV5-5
CASSLAGGQYEQYF
TGTGCCAGCAGCTTGGCTGGCGGACAGTACGAGCAGTACTTC
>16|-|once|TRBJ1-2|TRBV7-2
CASSPLRGAADYGYTF
TGTGCCAGCAGCCCTTTACGGGGGGCAGCGGACTATGGCTACACCTTC
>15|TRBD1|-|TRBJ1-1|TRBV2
CASSGVDRDKTEAFF
TGTGCCAGCAGTGGGGTCGACAGGGACAAAACTGAAGCTTTCTTT
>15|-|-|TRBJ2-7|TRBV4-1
CASSQGGHGVGEQYF
TGCGCCAGCAGCCAAGGGGGGCATGGGGTGGGCGAGCAGTACTTC
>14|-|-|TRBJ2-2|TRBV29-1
CSVDKGRNTGELFF
TGCAGCGTTGATAAGGGACGGAACACCGGGGAGCTGTTTTTT
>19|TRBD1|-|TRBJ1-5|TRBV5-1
CASSPYIEGTGYSNQPQHF
TGCGCCAGCAGCCCCTACATAGAGGGGACAGGCTATAGCAATCAGCCCCAGCATTTT
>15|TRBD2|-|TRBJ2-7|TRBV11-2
CASSSPIAGGHEQYF
TGTGCCAGCAGCTCCCCGATTGCGGGAGGGCACGAGCAGTACTTC
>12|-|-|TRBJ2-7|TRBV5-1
CASSLAGEVQYF
TGCGCCAGCAGCTTGGCCGGGGAGGTGCAGTACTTC
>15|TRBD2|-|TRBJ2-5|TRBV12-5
CASGSLAGFQETQYF
TGTGCTAGTGGTTCCTTAGCGGGATTCCAAGAGACCCAGTACTTC
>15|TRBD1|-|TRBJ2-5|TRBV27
CASSSRTGPQETQYF
TGTGCCAGCAGTTCTCGGACAGGGCCTCAAGAGACCCAGTACTTC
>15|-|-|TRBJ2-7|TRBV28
CASRPAGDANYEQYF
TGTGCCAGCCGTCCGGCCGGGGACGCTAATTACGAGCAGTACTTC
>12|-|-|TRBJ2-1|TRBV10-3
CAISNSYNEQFF
TGTGCCATCAGCAACAGCTACAATGAGCAGTTCTTC
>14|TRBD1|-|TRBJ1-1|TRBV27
CASSLEERTGEAFF
TGTGCCAGCAGTTTAGAGGAGAGGACAGGCGAAGCTTTCTTT
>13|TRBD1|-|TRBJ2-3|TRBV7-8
CASSLGTGDTQYF
TGTGCCAGCAGCTTAGGGACAGGGGATACGCAGTATTTT
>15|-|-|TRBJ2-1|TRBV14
CASSPDPGSWNEQFF
TGTGCCAGCAGCCCCGACCCCGGGAGTTGGAATGAGCAGTTCTTC
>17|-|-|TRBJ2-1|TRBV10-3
CAISESDGGPAYNEQFF
TGTGCCATCAGTGAGTCGGATGGGGGACCGGCCTACAATGAGCAGTTCTTC
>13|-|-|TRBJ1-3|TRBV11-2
CASSPGSGNTIYF
TGTGCCAGCAGCCCAGGCTCTGGAAACACCATATATTTT
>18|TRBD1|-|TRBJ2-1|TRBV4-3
CASSHILQGVSSYNEQFF
TGCGCCAGCAGCCATATCCTACAGGGGGTAAGCTCCTACAATGAGCAGTTCTTC
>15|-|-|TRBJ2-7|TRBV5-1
CASSRPGDKSYEQYF
TGCGCCAGCAGCCGCCCTGGGGACAAATCATACGAGCAGTACTTC
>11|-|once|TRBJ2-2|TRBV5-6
CASSFPGELFF
TGTGCCAGCAGCTTCCCCGGGGAGCTGTTTTTT
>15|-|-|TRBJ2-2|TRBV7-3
CASSFGLLGTGELFF
TGTGCCAGCAGCTTCGGGCTCTTGGGGACCGGGGAGCTGTTTTTT
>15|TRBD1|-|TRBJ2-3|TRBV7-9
CASSLDRGSTDTQYF
TGTGCCAGCAGCCTCGACAGGGGGAGCACAGATACGCAGTATTTT
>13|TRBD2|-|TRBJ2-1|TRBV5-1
CASSLAGSNEQFF
TGCGCCAGCAGCCTAGCGGGGAGCAATGAGCAGTTCTTC
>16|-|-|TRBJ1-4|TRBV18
CASSLSGGLGNEKLFF
TGTGCCAGCTCACTTTCCGGGGGGCTTGGTAATGAAAAACTGTTTTTT
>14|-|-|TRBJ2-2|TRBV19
CASSTQGATGELFF
TGTGCCAGTAGTACCCAGGGCGCCACCGGGGAGCTGTTTTTT
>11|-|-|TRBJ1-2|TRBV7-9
CASSPMYGYTF
TGTGCCAGCAGCCCTATGTATGGCTACACCTTC
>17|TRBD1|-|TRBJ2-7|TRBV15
CASSEGGPDRGRSEQYF
TGTGCCTCCAGCGAAGGGGGCCCGGACAGGGGGCGATCCGAGCAGTACTTC
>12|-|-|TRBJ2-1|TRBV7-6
CASSSRWGEQFF
TGTGCCAGCAGCTCCCGATGGGGTGAGCAGTTCTTC
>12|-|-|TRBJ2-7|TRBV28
CASSLDMGEQYF
TGTGCCAGCAGTCTGGACATGGGGGAGCAGTACTTC
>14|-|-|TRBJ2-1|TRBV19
CASSIALQNNEQFF
TGTGCCAGTAGTATTGCCCTACAGAACAATGAGCAGTTCTTC
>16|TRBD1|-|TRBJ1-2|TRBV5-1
CASSTGGGRTLYGYTF
TGCGCCAGCAGTACAGGGGGCGGCCGAACTTTATATGGCTACACCTTC
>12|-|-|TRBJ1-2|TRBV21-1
CASSASGNGYTF
TGTGCCAGCAGCGCGTCAGGGAATGGCTACACCTTC
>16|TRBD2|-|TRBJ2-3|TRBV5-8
CASSFTSGPSGDTQYF
TGTGCCAGCAGCTTCACTAGCGGACCGAGCGGGGATACGCAGTATTTT
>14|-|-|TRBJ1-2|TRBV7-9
CASSLIHSSYGYTF
TGTGCCAGCAGCTTGATACACAGCAGTTATGGCTACACCTTC
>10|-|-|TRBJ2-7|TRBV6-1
CASSNYEQYF
TGTGCCAGCAGCAACTACGAGCAGTACTTC
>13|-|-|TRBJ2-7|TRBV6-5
CASSLPGENEQYF
TGTGCCAGCAGTCTGCCAGGGGAAAACGAGCAGTACTTC
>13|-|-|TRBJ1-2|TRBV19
CASREGLRSGYTF
TGTGCCAGTAGGGAGGGACTCCGATCGGGCTACACCTTC
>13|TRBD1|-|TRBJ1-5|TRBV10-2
CASRGQGSQPQHF
TGCGCCAGCAGGGGACAGGGGAGTCAGCCCCAGCATTTT
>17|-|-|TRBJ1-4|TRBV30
CAWSRGAGLPTNEKLFF
TGTGCCTGGAGTCGAGGGGCAGGCCTTCCAACTAATGAAAAACTGTTTTTT
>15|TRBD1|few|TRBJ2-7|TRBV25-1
CASSERGQLINEQYF
TGTGCCAGCAGTGAAAGGGGACAGCTGATAAACGAGCAGTACTTC
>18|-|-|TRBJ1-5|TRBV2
CASRTDRTPLFSNQPQHF
TGTGCCAGCAGGACAGACAGAACCCCACTTTTTAGCAATCAGCCCCAGCATTTT
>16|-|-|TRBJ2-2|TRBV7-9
CASSPTGGAGTGELFF
TGTGCCAGCAGCCCCACCGGGGGAGCGGGCACCGGGGAGCTGTTTTTT
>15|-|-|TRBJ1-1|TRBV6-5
CASSTQLSMNTEAFF
TGTGCCAGCAGTACTCAGTTATCTATGAACACTGAAGCTTTCTTT
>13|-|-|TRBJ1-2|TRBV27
CASRSEWNYGYTF
TGTGCCAGCAGATCTGAGTGGAACTATGGCTACACCTTC
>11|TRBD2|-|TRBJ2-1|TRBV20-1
CSAPTSGVRFF
TGCAGTGCTCCGACTAGCGGGGTTAGGTTCTTC